This T cell receptor (beta chain) was sequenced in a study of cytomegalovirus exposure and HLA in healthy donors. Study-level findings and limits: Most likely, a cluster of highly shared sequence variants arose as a sequencing artifact. Highest at DRB1 and lowest at HLA-C, TCR association rates differed among HLA loci in a later analysis. The records held CMV serostatus as the only immune exposure information. Presence/absence analyses assumed roughly uniform sequencing depth across donors.

Germline V gene sequence: CDR1 MNHNY, CDR2 SVGAGI (reference sequence). This CDR3 is built from 15 residues. V lost 6 bases, J lost 1 base, and 13 bases lay in between. With regard to this clone: Its antigen remains unknown.

The primer mix had 60 Vbeta and 13 Jbeta primers. The table came from immunoSEQ multiplex PCR; TCRdb's copy has only in-frame clones and leaves some out. Of some 200,000 clones listed, 82% are singletons. The chain is built from TRBV6-6 and TRBJ1-5, with D unclear. The sequenced sample was PBMCs. The clonotype was recovered from a middle-aged woman in good health and CMV-seronegative. This CDR3 reads CASRGGLKSNQPQHF. Here the CDR3 DNA reads TGTGCCAGCAGGGGAGGACTTAAAAGCAATCAGCCCCAGCATTTT.